These 32 T cell receptor beta chains were all obtained from the same sample, sequenced in a study of a mutant IDH1 vaccine in newly diagnosed glioma. Using immunoSEQ multiplex PCR, the repertoire was profiled, and TCRdb retains in-frame clones only, with some absent. This table holds approximately 84,000 clones, roughly four fifths found once. Specified time point: week 47, end of study. With topical imiquimod, each dose of the vaccine consisted of 300 ug of mutant IDH1 20-mer peptide. Their target antigens are unknown. This specimen was PBMCs, taken from a glioma patient whose treatment included an IDH1 peptide vaccine. The source of these receptors is a man aged 35 to 55 with glioma.

The V and J genes are TRBV27 and TRBJ2-7; D possibly corresponds to TRBD1 (6 bases). V dropped 4 bases and J dropped 6 bases, with 13 bases sitting between them. Germline lookup yields CDR1 MNHEY and CDR2 SMNVEV (reference sequence). CDR3 length: 13 amino acids. The CDR3 is CASSSGQQSEQYF. Written as DNA, the CDR3 is TGTGCCAGCAGTTCCGGACAGCAAAGCGAGCAGTACTTC.

V usage is TRBV6-5 and J usage is TRBJ2-5; the match to TRBD1 covers 9 bases. Looked up from germline, CDR1 is MNHEY and CDR2 is SVGAGI. V gave up 6 bases and J gave up 4 bases; unmatched junction bases: 9. The CDR3 runs 15 residues. The CDR3 region has the DNA TGTGCCAGCAGCTCTACAGGGGGCTGGCGAGAGACCCAGTACTTC. Amino acids: CASSSTGGWRETQYF.

The rearrangement uses TRBV5-6 and TRBJ1-2; unclear D gene. Germline assignment: CDR1 SGHDT and CDR2 YYEEEE. The V gene lost 4 bases and the J gene lost 7 bases, with 11 bases spanning the gap. This CDR3 is built from 12 residues. The CDR3 DNA follows: TGTGCCAGCAGCCCCTCATCTATTGGCTACACCTTC. It encodes CASSPSSIGYTF.

V usage is TRBV7-9 and J usage is TRBJ2-1; 10 bases match TRBD1. J lost 4 bases, V lost 5 bases, and 8 bases had no gene match. Per the germline V gene, CDR1 is SEHNR and CDR2 is FQNEAQ (reference sequence). The CDR3 is made up of 16 amino acids. This CDR3 is CASSPRTGGGYNEQFF. The CDR3 DNA reads as TGTGCCAGCAGCCCGAGGACAGGGGGAGGATACAATGAGCAGTTCTTC.

The chain links TRBV7-6 to TRBJ1-2, with 8 bases that match TRBD1. V gave up 5 bases and J gave up 6 bases; unmatched junction bases: 8. The CDR3 runs 14 residues. Germline CDR1 is SGHVS and CDR2 is FNYEAQ. The CDR3 here is CASSQDRGFDGYTF. The CDR3 nucleotides read TGTGCCAGCAGCCAAGACAGGGGTTTCGATGGCTACACCTTC.

The V call is TRBV10-2, the J call TRBJ2-7; TRBD2 aligns across 8 bases. CDR3 length: 17 amino acids. Losses at the gene ends were 6 bases for V and 6 bases for J; bases not matched to a gene: 19. Per germline, CDR1 WSHSY and CDR2 SAAADI. The DNA of the CDR3 is TGCGCCAGCAGCCCAAGCGGGAGAGTTGCACGGGGTTTCGAGCAGTACTTC. It yields the protein CASSPSGRVARGFEQYF.

The gene calls are TRBV19 and TRBJ1-5; weak D call: TRBD1 (6 bases). The CDR3 is made up of 15 amino acids. Germline CDR1 and CDR2: LNHDA and SQIVND (reference sequence). V lost 7 bases, J lost 5 bases, and 18 bases lay in between. CDR3 sequence reads: CASTTLGGGYQPQHF. CDR3 sequence (DNA): TGTGCCAGTACCACCCTAGGGGGGGGCTATCAGCCCCAGCATTTT.

V and J are TRBV19 and TRBJ2-1, with D unresolved. The V end lost 4 bases, the J end lost 5 bases, and 15 bases lay between the germline ends. Germline CDR1 and CDR2: LNHDA and SQIVND (reference sequence). The CDR3 loop spans 15 amino acids. The CDR3 bases are TGTGCCAGTAGTAGGAATCCCCTATGGAACAATGAGCAGTTCTTC. It translates to CASSRNPLWNNEQFF.

The V gene is TRBV27, the J gene TRBJ2-7; 15 nucleotides agree with TRBD2. After removal of 8 bases from V and 7 bases from J, the junction contained 15 bases not matched to a gene. The germline CDR1 and CDR2 sequences are MNHEY and SMNVEV (reference sequence). The CDR3 extends over 17 amino acids. The CDR3 protein is CASRPGTSGRSRGEQYF. CDR3 in DNA: TGTGCCAGCCGTCCCGGGACTAGCGGGAGGTCCCGTGGTGAGCAGTACTTC.

This clone was detected once. This rearrangement joins TRBV19 to TRBJ1-5; 12 nucleotides align to TRBD1. The CDR3 extends over 16 amino acids. Germline CDR1 LNHDA, CDR2 SQIVND (reference sequence). The V and J ends lost 7 bases and 5 bases, in that order; junction bases with no gene match: 9. CDR3 in amino acids: CASISRDRGRDQPQHF. The DNA for the CDR3 is TGTGCCAGTATTTCTAGGGACAGGGGGCGCGATCAGCCCCAGCATTTT.

The chain joins TRBV4-3 to TRBJ1-2; D is uncertain. Looked up from germline, CDR1 is LGHNA and CDR2 is YSLEER. The V end lost 0 bases, the J end lost 8 bases, and 16 bases lay between the germline ends. The CDR3 spans 15 residues. CDR3 nucleotides: TGCGCCAGCAGCCAAGACTCGAGGAGGCAGTCGGGCTACACCTTC. This codes for CASSQDSRRQSGYTF.

This clone was found many times. The rearrangement joins TRBV28 to TRBJ1-1; D is ambiguous. Germline assignment: CDR1 MDHEN and CDR2 SYDVKM. Deletions cut 2 bases from V and 2 bases from J, with 9 bases between. The CDR3 spans 14 residues. DNA of the CDR3: TGTGCCAGCAGTTTAGTTCAGCGTAACACTGAAGCTTTCTTT. This translates into CASSLVQRNTEAFF.

V usage is TRBV4-1 and J usage is TRBJ2-5; D perhaps matches TRBD1 (6 bases). The CDR3 spans 14 residues. The V end lost 1 base, the J end lost 2 bases, and 8 bases lay between the germline ends. Germline V gene lookup returns CDR1 MGHRA and CDR2 YSYEKL. CDR3 region: CASSQGRGQETQYF. CDR3 coding DNA: TGCGCCAGCAGCCAAGGCAGGGGACAAGAGACCCAGTACTTC.

This clone was observed a single time. At the DNA level, this CDR3 is encoded by other sequences in the same sample as well. The CDR3 sequence is CASSFGPDTQYF. The CDR3, as DNA: TGTGCCAGCAGCTTCGGGCCAGATACGCAGTATTTT. The chain carries TRBV7-9 and TRBJ2-3; D call uncertain. This CDR3 has 12 residues. Germline V gives CDR1 SEHNR, CDR2 FQNEAQ (reference sequence). V gave up 3 bases and J gave up 4 bases, with 5 bases separating them.

The genes are TRBV18 and TRBJ1-2; D might be TRBD1 (6 bases). This CDR3 has 12 amino acids. Deletions cut 2 bases from V and 8 bases from J, with 9 bases between. The germline V gene has CDR1 KGHSH and CDR2 LQKENI. The CDR3 nucleotides read TGTGCCAGCTCACCAAACAGGGAGGGCTACACCTTC. Encoded protein: CASSPNREGYTF. Supplemented by reference TRBV18 and TRBJ1-2, the full variable domain reads NAGVMQNPRHLVRRRGQEARLRCSPMKGHSHVYWYRQLPEEGLKFMVYLQKENIIDESGMPKERFSAEFPKEGPSILRIQQVVRGDSAAYFCASSPNREGYTFGSGTRLTVV.

The rearrangement joins TRBV9 to TRBJ2-7, with TRBD1 matching over 8 bases. Germline V gene lookup returns CDR1 SGDLS and CDR2 YYNGEE. The CDR3 has 15 amino acids. V shed 2 bases and J 3 bases; nucleotides not matched to a gene: 7. The CDR3 sequence: CASSVGPGQDYEQYF. The CDR3 DNA follows: TGTGCCAGCAGCGTTGGTCCGGGACAGGACTACGAGCAGTACTTC.

The rearrangement joins TRBV9 to TRBJ2-7; the match to TRBD1 covers 9 bases. Trimming took 4 bases from V and 6 from J; bases not matched to a gene: 11. Germline CDR1 is SGDLS and CDR2 is YYNGEE. The CDR3 has 15 amino acids. The CDR3 here is CASSSRRDREAEQYF. DNA for the CDR3: TGTGCCAGCAGCTCCCGCCGGGACAGGGAGGCCGAGCAGTACTTC.

This chain joins TRBV5-1 and TRBJ2-2, with 9 bases matching TRBD2. V lost 7 bases and J lost 4; bases outside the gene matches: 5. Germline-derived CDR1 and CDR2 are SGHRS and YFSETQ. The CDR3 covers 14 residues. CDR3 sequence reads: CASAQLAGTGELFF. DNA of the CDR3: TGCGCCAGCGCGCAACTAGCGGGCACCGGGGAGCTGTTTTTT.

The chain links TRBV19 to TRBJ2-2; D unclear. This CDR3 spans 15 amino acids. The germline CDR1 and CDR2 sequences are LNHDA and SQIVND (reference sequence). V lost 7 bases to trimming and J lost 5 bases, with 17 bases between them. The CDR3 DNA sequence: TGTGCCAGTACCCCGTTTACCTTAGATACCGGGGAGCTGTTTTTT. Translation: CASTPFTLDTGELFF.

V and J are TRBV11-2 and TRBJ2-7; TRBD2 matches 7 bases. Germline lookup yields CDR1 SGHAT and CDR2 FQNNGV. J lost 3 bases, V lost 0 bases, and 5 bases had no gene match. The CDR3 totals 15 residues. CDR3 loop: CASSLERLAYYEQYF. In DNA, the CDR3 is TGTGCCAGCAGCTTAGAAAGACTAGCTTACTACGAGCAGTACTTC.

V is TRBV2 and J is TRBJ1-4; D gene ambiguous. The CDR3 has 14 amino acids. CDR1 is SNHLY, CDR2 FYNNEI, per germline. V was shortened by 4 bases and J by 5 bases, with 11 bases between the two germline ends. The CDR3 nucleotides are TGTGCCAGCAGTGCGGACGGGGTGAATGAAAAACTGTTTTTT. As protein: CASSADGVNEKLFF.

The chain has TRBV5-1 and TRBJ2-5; unclear D gene. Germline values: CDR1 SGHRS, CDR2 YFSETQ. The V and J ends lost 2 bases and 7 bases respectively, with 6 bases between them. This CDR3 is 11 amino acids long. CDR3 nucleotide sequence: TGCGCCAGCAGCTTAAGTGTGACCCAGTACTTC. Protein sequence: CASSLSVTQYF.

V and J are TRBV5-4 and TRBJ2-7; D not resolved. Germline-derived CDR1 and CDR2 are SGHNT and YYREEE (reference sequence). The CDR3 is 13 amino acids. V lost 1 base, J lost 3 bases, and 8 bases lay in between. The CDR3 protein is CASSLFNRYEQYF. The CDR3 DNA follows: TGTGCCAGCAGCTTGTTTAACCGCTACGAGCAGTACTTC.

The gene calls are TRBV5-1 and TRBJ2-2; D is undetermined. Trimming stripped 0 bases from V and 6 bases from J, with 15 bases between. The CDR3 loop spans 16 amino acids. Per the germline V gene, CDR1 is SGHRS and CDR2 is YFSETQ. The CDR3 spells CASSLDSSAWSGELFF. CDR3 in DNA: TGCGCCAGCAGCTTGGACAGCTCGGCGTGGTCCGGGGAGCTGTTTTTT.

The chain carries TRBV5-8 and TRBJ1-5, with a tentative D call TRBD1 (5 bases). The CDR3 extends over 17 amino acids. Trimming took off 4 bases at V and 6 bases at J, with 23 bases between the two ends. Germline CDR1 is SGHTS and CDR2 is YDEGEE. CDR3 amino acids: CASSPEEELGQFQPQHF. In DNA form, the CDR3 reads TGTGCCAGCAGCCCGGAGGAGGAATTGGGGCAATTTCAGCCCCAGCATTTT.

Remarks on this clone: The junction shows a germline mismatch at one end, possibly a read error. The genes are TRBV5-1 and TRBJ1-6, with D unresolved. This CDR3 has 16 amino acids. Germline V gene sequence: CDR1 SGHRS, CDR2 YFSETQ. The CDR3 spells CASSKDGPSLNSPRHF. CDR3 coding DNA: TGCGCCAGCAGCAAGGACGGACCTTCCCTCAATTCACCCCGCCACTTT.

The V call is TRBV28, the J call TRBJ2-3, with a possible D match to TRBD1 (6 bases). Germline CDR1 is MDHEN and CDR2 is SYDVKM. The CDR3 consists of 13 residues. Trimming took 3 bases from V and 4 from J, leaving 8 bases between them. DNA of the CDR3: TGTGCCAGCAGTTTCAGGGGCCCAGATACGCAGTATTTT. Encoded protein: CASSFRGPDTQYF.

This clone was recorded a few times. The CDR3, as DNA: TGCGCCAGCAGCAACCGACAGGGACTTAATTCACCCCTCCACTTT. This sequence encodes CASSNRQGLNSPLHF. V usage is TRBV5-1 and J usage is TRBJ1-6; the match to TRBD1 covers 7 bases. V lost 4 bases, J lost 6 bases, and 7 bases stayed unmatched. The CDR3 runs 15 residues. Germline values: CDR1 SGHRS, CDR2 YFSETQ.

This clone was seen once. The chain couples TRBV4-3 to TRBJ2-3, with 14 positions matching TRBD2. The junction had 7 bases not matched to a gene; V was cut back by 5 bases and J by 0 bases. This CDR3 spans 18 amino acids. CDR1 LGHNA and CDR2 YSLEER come from the germline V gene. The CDR3 protein is CASSSRLAGGPSTDTQYF. CDR3 bases: TGCGCCAGCAGCTCCCGACTAGCGGGAGGGCCCAGCACAGATACGCAGTATTTT.

The genes are TRBV7-2 and TRBJ1-6; 9 nucleotides agree with TRBD1. V was pared by 5 bases and J by 11 bases, with 10 bases of the junction left unmatched. This CDR3 spans 15 amino acids. The germline gives CDR1 SGHTA, CDR2 FQGNSA. The CDR3: CASSLGQGTFPPLHF. For the CDR3, the DNA is TGTGCCAGCAGCCTCGGACAGGGGACATTCCCACCCCTCCACTTT.

The chain is built from TRBV5-6 and TRBJ1-1, with 8 bases lining up with TRBD1. CDR1 is SGHDT, CDR2 YYEEEE, per germline. Unmatched junction bases numbered 10, after V lost 0 bases and J lost 6 bases. The CDR3 loop spans 16 amino acids. The CDR3 DNA reads TGTGCCAGCAGCTTGGAAAATCAGGGGGCGCGGTCTGAAGCTTTCTTT. Protein product: CASSLENQGARSEAFF.

The genes are TRBV19 and TRBJ2-3; D is undetermined. The CDR3 has 11 residues. Germline loops: CDR1 LNHDA, CDR2 SQIVND (reference sequence). V gave up 5 bases and J gave up 5 bases, with 5 bases separating them. The CDR3 reads CASSAIDTQYF. In DNA, the CDR3 is TGTGCCAGTAGTGCGATAGATACGCAGTATTTT.